This T cell receptor beta chain is drawn from a study of graft-versus-host responses after intestinal transplantation. The overall study: The recipients all started with anti-thymocyte globulin induction and then took tacrolimus and steroids for three to four years. General study findings and limits: Where graft-donor T cell macrochimerism was present, patients had high graft-versus-host to host-versus-graft clonal ratios in allografts.

The CDR3 contains 17 residues. From germline, CDR1 is MDHEN and CDR2 SYDVKM. Trimming cost V 3 bases and J 0 bases; bases outside gene matches: 9. Irradiated, violet-dye-labeled stimulators (roughly 200,000) were plated alongside roughly 200,000 CFSE-labeled responders. After the reaction, proliferating CFSE-low CD3+CD4+ and CD3+CD8+ responders were sorted. Libraries were prepared by immunoSEQ multiplex PCR; TCRdb keeps only in-frame clonotypes and omits some of them. Of 11,000 to 15,000 clones in the sample, 30% to 40% were seen once. The specimen was alloreactive CD8+ T cells from a mixed lymphocyte reaction culture, collected before intestinal transplant. The subset denotes: CFSE-low proliferating T cells sorted from roughly six-day pre-transplant mixed lymphocyte reaction (GvH or HvG direction). This chain uses TRBV28 with TRBJ2-3; 7 bases line up with TRBD2. The sequence was collected from a human patient who received an intestinal transplant. The CDR3 DNA reads TGTGCCAGCAGTTTTAATCCCCCAGCGGGGAGCACAGATACGCAGTATTTT. Translated: CASSFNPPAGSTDTQYF.